This T cell receptor (beta chain) is drawn from a study of Graves' ophthalmopathy and Graves' hyperthyroidism. The V gene lost 0 bases and the J gene lost 2 bases, with 7 bases spanning the gap. CDR3 length: 14 amino acids. Germline V gives CDR1 WSHSY, CDR2 SAAADI. Excluded: other autoimmune disease, uncontrolled infection, pregnancy or lactation. RNA transcripts yielded amplified TCR beta CDR3 regions. First-round RT-PCR used HTBI primers; second-round multiplex PCR followed. In TCRdb, the multiplex PCR reads were re-called with MiXCR into one record per CDR3 protein. The repertoire has roughly 1.1 million distinct CDR3 sequences, 35% to 45% of them found once; the top ten carry 11%.

Sequencing was carried out using peripheral blood or thyroid tissue (not recorded which). The clonotype originates from an adult man with Graves' hyperthyroidism. The genes are TRBV10-2 and TRBJ2-5; perhaps TRBD2 as D (6 bases). CDR3 protein: CASSESRGQETQYF. In nucleotides, the CDR3 is TGCGCCAGCAGTGAGTCGCGGGGTCAAGAGACCCAGTACTTC.